This TCR beta chain emerged from a study of shared clonotypes between healthy human individuals. Whole-study findings and limits: Naive subsets tended to show greater estimated richness than memory subsets.

Remarks on this clone: The antigen remains undetermined. Other DNA sequences in the same sample also yield this CDR3.

CD45RA-negative memory and CD45RA+ naive subsets were split from the CD4+ cells. The table came from immunoSEQ multiplex PCR; TCRdb's copy has only in-frame clones and leaves some out. The repertoire holds a few million clones, around nine tenths seen once, with over 0.12% in the top ten. Material for sequencing was naive CD4+ T cells sorted from blood. Subset reported: CD45RA+ positively selected. This clonotype was sampled from a man between 18 and 29 years old in good health.

The CDR3 here is CAWSGRGEAFF. As DNA, the CDR3 is TGTGCCTGGAGTGGGAGGGGTGAAGCTTTCTTT. The V and J genes are TRBV30 and TRBJ1-1; D might be TRBD1 (5 bases). The CDR3 length is 11 residues. The germline gives CDR1 GTSNPN, CDR2 SVGIG (reference sequence). Trimming took off 1 base at V and 7 bases at J, with 7 bases between the two ends.